This TCR beta chain was sequenced in a study of identical twins' blood T cells. This clonotype appeared a single time. The antigen is undetermined. General study points: Twins reportedly had markedly more similar V usage than unrelated donors, even among out-of-frame TCRbeta clonotypes. Twins shared more top CDR3 clonotypes than unrelated donors did.

From germline, CDR1 is SGHVS and CDR2 FQNEAQ. The CDR3 has 15 residues. V lost 4 bases, J lost 3 bases, and 15 bases lay in between. TCRdb itself ran the 5' RACE reads through MiXCR, one entry per CDR3 protein. The data show a few hundred thousand distinct CDR3 sequences, over 25% seen once. V and J are TRBV7-8 and TRBJ1-2; D not resolved. Material: PBMCs. This clonotype was obtained from a woman aged 18 to 49 in good health. CDR3 protein: CASSSIGNPYYGYTF. CDR3 nucleotides: TGTGCCAGCAGCTCTATTGGAAATCCTTACTATGGCTACACCTTC.